These 14 T cell receptor beta chains were sequenced from one sample in a study of T cell responses to AZD1222 COVID-19 vaccine. Profiled with immunoSEQ multiplex PCR; TCRdb holds only in-frame clones, not every one. This repertoire shows about 150,000 clones, under 95% found once; its top ten account for approximately 17%. Here the sequenced sample was peripheral blood, taken on day 0 of AZD1222 vaccination. The receptors here all came from an adult in good health.

The chain recombines TRBV29-1 with TRBJ1-1; no reliable D call. The CDR3 totals 10 residues. The V end lost 4 bases, the J end lost 10 bases, and 10 bases lay between the germline ends. CDR1 and CDR2 from the germline V gene are SQVTM and ANQGSEA. DNA of the CDR3: TGCAGCGTTGGTGTTCTGGGAGCTTTCTTT. Translated: CSVGVLGAFF.

In its sample, this clone was seen a few times. The chain carries TRBV30 and TRBJ1-5; TRBD1 agrees at 8 bases. With V trimmed by 0 bases and J by 2 bases, 3 bases remained unmatched. Germline V CDR1 and CDR2: GTSNPN, SVGIG (reference sequence). This CDR3 has 15 residues. The chain's CDR3 is CAWSVQGGGNQPQHF. The CDR3, as DNA: TGTGCCTGGAGTGTACAGGGGGGTGGCAATCAGCCCCAGCATTTT.

In its sample, this clone was seen a few times. The V gene is TRBV4-1, the J gene TRBJ2-3; the D is unclear. Germline CDR1 MGHRA, CDR2 YSYEKL. This CDR3 contains 13 residues. The V end lost 3 bases, the J end lost 6 bases, and 10 bases lay between the germline ends. CDR3 residues: CASSQNRADTQYF. CDR3 sequence (DNA): TGCGCCAGCAGCCAGAACCGCGCGGATACGCAGTATTTT.

The rearrangement uses TRBV9 and TRBJ2-3; weak D call: TRBD2 (5 bases). Between the trimmed V and J ends, which lost 4 bases and 0 bases, there was a span of 12 bases. CDR1 SGDLS and CDR2 YYNGEE come from the germline V gene. The length of the CDR3 is 15 residues. CDR3 in DNA: TGTGCCAGCAGCCCCAGGACTGGCAGCACAGATACGCAGTATTTT. Translation gives CASSPRTGSTDTQYF.

The rearrangement uses TRBV9 and TRBJ1-5; D is possibly TRBD1 (5 bases). The V end was cut by 0 bases, the J end by 5 bases, with 12 bases between. Looked up from germline, CDR1 is SGDLS and CDR2 is YYNGEE. This CDR3 is 15 amino acids long. CDR3 DNA sequence: TGTGCCAGCAGCGTAGGGGGGTTTTCGGATCAGCCCCAGCATTTT. Translation gives CASSVGGFSDQPQHF.

This chain joins TRBV2 and TRBJ2-5; D uncertain. Germline assignment: CDR1 SNHLY and CDR2 FYNNEI. The V and J ends lost 6 bases and 1 base respectively, with 0 bases between them. The length of the CDR3 is 10 residues. Here the CDR3 DNA reads TGTGCCAGCAGCCAAGAGACCCAGTACTTC. Its protein product is CASSQETQYF. The variable domain in full, with the rest retrieved from reference TRBV2 and TRBJ2-5, is EPEVTQTPSHQVTQMGQEVILRCVPISNHLYFYWYRQILGQKVEFLVSFYNNEISEKSEIFDDQFSVERPDGSNFTLKIRSTKLEDSAMYFCASSQETQYFGPGTRLLVL.

The sample holds one count of this clone. The chain uses TRBV3-1 (or the pseudogene TRBV3-2) and TRBJ1-2; TRBD1 aligns across 10 bases. V lost 5 bases, J lost 4 bases, and 7 bases stayed unmatched. The CDR3 contains 15 residues. CDR1 and CDR2 (germline): LGHDT, YNNKEL (reference sequence). DNA of the CDR3: TGTGCCAGCAGCTCCAGACAGGGGGCCGGCTATGGCTACACCTTC. Translation gives CASSSRQGAGYGYTF.

V and J are TRBV9 and TRBJ2-3; 15 bases align to TRBD2. The CDR3 is made up of 18 amino acids. Trimming at V came to 4 bases and at J to 1 base, leaving 7 bases not matched to a gene. Germline values: CDR1 SGDLS, CDR2 YYNGEE. Here the CDR3 reads CASSLRTSGRVGTDTQYF. CDR3 DNA sequence: TGTGCCAGCAGCTTGCGGACTAGCGGGAGGGTTGGCACAGATACGCAGTATTTT.

This clone turned up a few times. The J gene is TRBJ2-7, the V gene TRBV6-5; D not certain. This CDR3 comprises 14 residues. The germline V and J ends were trimmed by 2 bases and 6 bases, with 14 bases remaining between them. Per germline, CDR1 MNHEY and CDR2 SVGAGI. In nucleotides, the CDR3 is TGTGCCAGCAGTTACAGACAAACGCCGGGCGAGCAGTACTTC. Translation: CASSYRQTPGEQYF.

This rearrangement joins TRBV6-5 to TRBJ2-6, with D uncertain. The CDR3 sequence is 14 residues long. Germline CDR1 MNHEY, CDR2 SVGAGI. V was shortened by 6 bases and J by 2 bases, with 8 bases between the two germline ends. CDR3 region: CASRQAAGANVLTF. CDR3 sequence (DNA): TGTGCCAGCAGACAAGCAGCTGGGGCCAACGTCCTGACTTTC.

V gene TRBV6-5 combines with J gene TRBJ1-1; weak D call: TRBD1 (6 bases). Trimming shortened V by 2 bases and J by 1 base, and 11 bases separated the two germline ends. Germline V gene sequence: CDR1 MNHEY, CDR2 SVGAGI. This CDR3 is built from 15 residues. The CDR3: CASSYRPTGNTEAFF. As DNA, the CDR3 is TGTGCCAGCAGTTACCGGCCGACAGGGAACACTGAAGCTTTCTTT.

The chain uses TRBV29-1 and TRBJ2-7; 8 bases match TRBD1. CDR1 is SQVTM and CDR2 is ANQGSEA in the germline V gene. The CDR3 consists of 11 residues. V was pared by 5 bases and J by 6 bases, with 3 bases of the junction left unmatched. The CDR3 spells CSVMTGAEQYF. The CDR3 coding sequence is TGCAGCGTTATGACAGGGGCCGAGCAGTACTTC.

This chain joins TRBV7-9 and TRBJ1-5; D remains unclear. The CDR3 consists of 14 residues. Trimming removed 5 bases from V and 7 bases from J, with 15 bases in between. CDR1 and CDR2 (germline): SEHNR, FQNEAQ (reference sequence). CDR3 sequence: CASSPGSAGQPQHF. The CDR3 bases are TGTGCCAGCAGCCCGGGGTCAGCGGGACAGCCCCAGCATTTT.

This rearrangement joins TRBV16 to TRBJ2-1; 8 bases fit TRBD2. In germline, CDR1 is KGHSY, CDR2 FQNENV. The CDR3 is made up of 17 amino acids. Trimming took 0 bases from V and 7 from J; bases not matched to a gene: 11. This CDR3 reads CASSQSIRGGQGNEQFF. The CDR3 bases are TGTGCCAGCAGCCAATCGATTCGGGGGGGCCAAGGGAATGAGCAGTTCTTC.